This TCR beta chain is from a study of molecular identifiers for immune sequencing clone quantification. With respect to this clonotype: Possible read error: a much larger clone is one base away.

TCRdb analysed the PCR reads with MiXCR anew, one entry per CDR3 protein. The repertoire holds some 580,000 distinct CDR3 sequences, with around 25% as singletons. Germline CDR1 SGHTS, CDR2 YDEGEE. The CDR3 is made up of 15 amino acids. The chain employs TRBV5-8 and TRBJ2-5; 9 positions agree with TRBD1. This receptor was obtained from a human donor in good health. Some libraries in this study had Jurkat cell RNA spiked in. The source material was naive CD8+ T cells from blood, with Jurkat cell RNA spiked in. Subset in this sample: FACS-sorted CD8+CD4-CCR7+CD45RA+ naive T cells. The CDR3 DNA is TGTGCCAGCAGCTCACAGGGGGCGGACCAAGAGACCCGGTACTTC. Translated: CASSSQGADQETRYF.